Below are 9 T cell receptor beta chains sequenced from a single sample in a study of T cell changes during pregnancy in multiple sclerosis. The assay was immunoSEQ multiplex PCR, and TCRdb's table has in-frame clones only and misses some. Of some 90,000 clones listed, 91% are singletons. This specimen consisted of peripheral blood, obtained after pregnancy. The receptors were gathered from a female donor in good health, enrolled as a control in a pregnancy study.

The chain links TRBV9 to TRBJ2-1; 11 bases line up with TRBD2. Germline loops: CDR1 SGDLS, CDR2 YYNGEE. This CDR3 has 19 residues. V gave up 1 base and J gave up 0 bases; unmatched junction bases: 9. The CDR3 region is CASSVISGGVPSSYNEQFF. Here the CDR3 DNA reads TGTGCCAGCAGCGTAATTAGCGGGGGGGTCCCTAGCTCCTACAATGAGCAGTTCTTC.

The rearrangement joins TRBV4-2 to TRBJ1-5; D might be TRBD1 (6 bases). The CDR3 totals 15 residues. In germline, CDR1 is LGHNA, CDR2 YNFKEQ. Deletions cut 2 bases from V and 4 bases from J, with 12 bases between. CDR3 coding DNA: TGTGCCAGCAGCCAACCGACAGGCTTGAATCAGCCCCAGCATTTT. Translating gives CASSQPTGLNQPQHF.

The V call is TRBV14, the J call TRBJ2-2; TRBD2 aligns across 9 bases. Looked up from germline, CDR1 is SGHDN and CDR2 is FVKESK. The CDR3 totals 14 residues. With 6 bases clipped from V and 4 bases from J, the junction kept 3 bases outside the gene matches. In DNA, the CDR3 is TGTGCCAGCAGAATTAGCGGGGGCACCGGGGAGCTGTTTTTT. This gives the protein CASRISGGTGELFF.

The gene calls are TRBV7-2 and TRBJ1-4; D call uncertain. CDR3 length: 15 amino acids. Germline CDR1 is SGHTA and CDR2 is FQGNSA. The V gene lost 5 bases and the J gene lost 0 bases, with 10 bases spanning the gap. This chain's CDR3 is CASSANRATNEKLFF. The CDR3 bases are TGTGCCAGCAGCGCCAACAGAGCAACTAATGAAAAACTGTTTTTT.

The chain carries TRBV7-2 and TRBJ2-5; D call uncertain. The CDR3 totals 13 residues. Deletions cut 5 bases from V and 3 bases from J, with 10 bases between. Germline-derived CDR1 and CDR2 are SGHTA and FQGNSA. This CDR3 is CASSTYPKETQYF. The CDR3 coding sequence is TGTGCCAGCAGCACTTACCCCAAAGAGACCCAGTACTTC.

This clone was observed at least ten times. V gene TRBV13 combines with J gene TRBJ2-1, with 15 bases identical to TRBD2. With 4 bases clipped from V and 4 bases from J, the junction kept 5 bases outside the gene matches. In germline, CDR1 is PRHDT, CDR2 FYEKMQ (reference sequence). The CDR3 is 17 amino acids. The CDR3 region has the DNA TGTGCCAGCAGCTCCGGACTAGCGGGGGGGTGGTACAATGAGCAGTTCTTC. The encoded protein is CASSSGLAGGWYNEQFF.

This chain links TRBV30 with TRBJ2-7; D possibly corresponds to TRBD1 (6 bases). V lost 1 base and J 2 bases, leaving 12 bases between the germline ends. CDR3 size: 14 residues. CDR1 GTSNPN and CDR2 SVGIG come from the germline V gene (reference sequence). CDR3 in amino acids: CAWSGLHRAYEQYF. For the CDR3, the DNA is TGTGCCTGGAGTGGACTCCACAGGGCCTACGAGCAGTACTTC.

V usage is TRBV7-2 and J usage is TRBJ1-2; possibly TRBD1 for D (5 bases). Trimming took off 4 bases at V and 8 bases at J, with 17 bases between the two ends. The V gene's germline CDR1 is SGHTA and CDR2 FQGNSA. The CDR3 sequence is 14 residues long. CDR3 bases: TGTGCCAGCAGCTGGACCGGGACTCTTGAGGGCTACACCTTC. Translated, it gives CASSWTGTLEGYTF. Based on the CDR3 plus reference TRBV7-2 and TRBJ1-2, the full variable domain is GAGVSQSPSNKVTEKGKDVELRCDPISGHTALYWYRQSLGQGLEFLIYFQGNSAPDKSGLPSDRFSAERTGGSVSTLTIQRTQQEDSAVYLCASSWTGTLEGYTFGSGTRLTVV.

V is TRBV7-2 and J is TRBJ2-4, with TRBD2 as a possible D gene (6 bases). Germline-derived CDR1 and CDR2 are SGHTA and FQGNSA. The V end was cut by 5 bases, the J end by 6 bases, with 17 bases between. The CDR3 totals 15 residues. The CDR3 nucleotides read TGTGCCAGCAGCCTTGCCGGGACTCCCATAAACATTCAGTACTTC. The encoded protein is CASSLAGTPINIQYF.